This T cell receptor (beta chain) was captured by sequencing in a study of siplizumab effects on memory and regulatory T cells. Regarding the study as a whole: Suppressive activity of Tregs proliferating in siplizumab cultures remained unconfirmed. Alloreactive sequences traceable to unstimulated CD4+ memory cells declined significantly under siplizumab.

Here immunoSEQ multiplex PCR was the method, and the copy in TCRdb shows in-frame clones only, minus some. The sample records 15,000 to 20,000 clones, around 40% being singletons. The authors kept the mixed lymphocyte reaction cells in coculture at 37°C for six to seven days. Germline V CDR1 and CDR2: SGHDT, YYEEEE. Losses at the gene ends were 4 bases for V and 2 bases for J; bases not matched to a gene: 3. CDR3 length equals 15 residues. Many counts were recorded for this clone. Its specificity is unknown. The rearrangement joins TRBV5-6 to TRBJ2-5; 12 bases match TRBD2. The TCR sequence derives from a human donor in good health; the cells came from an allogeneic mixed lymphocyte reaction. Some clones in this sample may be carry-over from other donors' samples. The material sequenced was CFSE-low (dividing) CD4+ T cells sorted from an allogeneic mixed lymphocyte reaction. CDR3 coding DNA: TGTGCCAGCAGCCTTGGACTAGCGGGGCAAGAGACCCAGTACTTC. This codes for CASSLGLAGQETQYF.